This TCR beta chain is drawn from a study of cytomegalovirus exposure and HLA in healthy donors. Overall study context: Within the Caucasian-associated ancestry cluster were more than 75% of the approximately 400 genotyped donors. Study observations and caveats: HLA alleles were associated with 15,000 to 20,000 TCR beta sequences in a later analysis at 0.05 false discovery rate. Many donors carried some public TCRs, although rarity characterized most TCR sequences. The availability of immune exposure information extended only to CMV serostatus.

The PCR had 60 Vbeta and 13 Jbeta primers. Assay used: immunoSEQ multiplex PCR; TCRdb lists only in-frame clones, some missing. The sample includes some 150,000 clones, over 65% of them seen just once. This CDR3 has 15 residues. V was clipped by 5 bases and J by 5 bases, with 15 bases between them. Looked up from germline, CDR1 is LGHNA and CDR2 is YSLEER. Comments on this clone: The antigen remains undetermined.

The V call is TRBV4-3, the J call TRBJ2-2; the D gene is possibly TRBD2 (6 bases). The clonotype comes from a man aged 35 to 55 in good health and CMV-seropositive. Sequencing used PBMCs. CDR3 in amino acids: CASSTSSHRTGELFF. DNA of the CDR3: TGCGCCAGCAGCACTAGCTCCCACCGAACCGGGGAGCTGTTTTTT.